These T cell receptor beta chains were read from a single sample in a study of blood T cell repertoires in COVID-19. The table came from immunoSEQ multiplex PCR; TCRdb's copy has only in-frame clones and leaves some out. Here the sample spans roughly 200,000 clones, roughly four fifths being singletons. The sequenced sample was peripheral blood. Every receptor here comes from a woman between 35 and 50 years old with COVID-19, enrolled during active disease. CDR3s include the opening cysteine and the closing phenylalanine or tryptophan. The order of the fields is D gene, clone size, J gene, V gene, CDR3 DNA, CDR3 protein. A D gene is named only where the DNA matches it firmly. A row's size may be missing; if present it is once, few, many or a size class.

d_call: NA
clone_size: NA
j_call: TRBJ1-1
v_call: TRBV28
cdr3_nt: TGTGCCAGCAGTCAACCAGGGGTAATGAACACTGAAGCTTTCTTT
cdr3_aa: CASSQPGVMNTEAFF

d_call: NA
clone_size: NA
j_call: TRBJ2-5
v_call: TRBV11-2
cdr3_nt: TGTGCCAGCAGCCAGCGAAGGGGGCGCGGGATGGAGACCCAGTACTTC
cdr3_aa: CASSQRRGRGMETQYF

d_call: TRBD2
clone_size: NA
j_call: TRBJ2-5
v_call: TRBV29-1
cdr3_nt: TGCAGCGCAGTCCCGGGACTAGCGGAGACGGGGACCCAGTACTTC
cdr3_aa: CSAVPGLAETGTQYF

d_call: NA
clone_size: NA
j_call: TRBJ2-1
v_call: TRBV3-1/TRBV3-2
cdr3_nt: TGTGCCAGCAGCCAAAACAGTGGGAGCGTGGGCAATGAGCAGTTCTTC
cdr3_aa: CASSQNSGSVGNEQFF

d_call: NA
clone_size: NA
j_call: TRBJ2-5
v_call: TRBV28
cdr3_nt: TGTGCCAGCCGACCAGGTGGGACATCAAAAGAGACCCAGTACTTC
cdr3_aa: CASRPGGTSKETQYF

d_call: NA
clone_size: NA
j_call: TRBJ2-5
v_call: TRBV25-1
cdr3_nt: TGTGCCAGCAGCCACCCAGGGGACCAAGAGACCCAGTACTTC
cdr3_aa: CASSHPGDQETQYF

d_call: TRBD2
clone_size: NA
j_call: TRBJ2-2
v_call: TRBV19
cdr3_nt: TGTGCCAGTAGTAGACGGACTAGCGGGGGTTCCGGGGAGCTGTTTTTT
cdr3_aa: CASSRRTSGGSGELFF

d_call: NA
clone_size: once
j_call: TRBJ1-1
v_call: TRBV15
cdr3_nt: TGTGCCACCAGCAGAGATCCGAGAGCGGGAACTGAAGCTTTCTTT
cdr3_aa: CATSRDPRAGTEAFF

d_call: TRBD2
clone_size: NA
j_call: TRBJ2-1
v_call: TRBV12-3/TRBV12-4
cdr3_nt: TGTGCCAGCAGCTGGGGGGGTCAGAATGAGCAGTTCTTC
cdr3_aa: CASSWGGQNEQFF

d_call: NA
clone_size: NA
j_call: TRBJ2-1
v_call: TRBV29-1
cdr3_nt: TGCAGCGTTGCGAGGCCCTCCTACAATGAGCAGTTCTTC
cdr3_aa: CSVARPSYNEQFF

d_call: NA
clone_size: few
j_call: TRBJ1-5
v_call: TRBV3-1/TRBV3-2
cdr3_nt: TGTGCCAGCAGCCCCTTCGGACAGCAGCCCCAGCATTTT
cdr3_aa: CASSPFGQQPQHF

d_call: NA
clone_size: NA
j_call: TRBJ2-1
v_call: TRBV19
cdr3_nt: TGTGCCAGTAGTATCCGACTGTGGGAGAGGTTCCCCGATGAGCAGTTCTTC
cdr3_aa: CASSIRLWERFPDEQFF

d_call: TRBD1
clone_size: NA
j_call: TRBJ1-2
v_call: TRBV6-5
cdr3_nt: TGTGCCAGCAGCCCGGACAGGGGCGCTTGGTATGGCTACACCTTC
cdr3_aa: CASSPDRGAWYGYTF

d_call: TRBD1
clone_size: NA
j_call: TRBJ2-7
v_call: TRBV19
cdr3_nt: TGTGCCAGTAGTGAAGAACAGGGGGCGGGTGAGCAGTACTTC
cdr3_aa: CASSEEQGAGEQYF

d_call: NA
clone_size: NA
j_call: TRBJ1-3
v_call: TRBV21-1
cdr3_nt: TGTGCCAGCAGCAAAGGGGACATCCTGTACGGAAACACCATATATTTT
cdr3_aa: CASSKGDILYGNTIYF

d_call: NA
clone_size: NA
j_call: TRBJ2-1
v_call: TRBV28
cdr3_nt: TGTGCCAGCAGCCCGGCTAGCGATTACAATGAGCAGTTCTTC
cdr3_aa: CASSPASDYNEQFF

d_call: NA
clone_size: once
j_call: TRBJ1-4
v_call: TRBV2
cdr3_nt: TGTGCCAGCAGTGACGAGTCGGTTTATGAAAAACTGTTTTTT
cdr3_aa: CASSDESVYEKLFF

d_call: NA
clone_size: few
j_call: TRBJ2-2
v_call: TRBV20-1
cdr3_nt: TGCAGTGCTAGTACTCGGGGGGGGGAGCTGTTTTTT
cdr3_aa: CSASTRGGELFF

d_call: TRBD1
clone_size: NA
j_call: TRBJ2-3
v_call: TRBV7-6
cdr3_nt: TGTGCCAGCAGCCAAGTGGGTGGACAGGTTAGGACAGATACGCAGTATTTT
cdr3_aa: CASSQVGGQVRTDTQYF

d_call: TRBD1
clone_size: NA
j_call: TRBJ2-5
v_call: TRBV19
cdr3_nt: TGTGCCAGTACCGATGGACAGGGGCGGGCCCAGTACTTC
cdr3_aa: CASTDGQGRAQYF

d_call: TRBD1
clone_size: NA
j_call: TRBJ2-7
v_call: TRBV27
cdr3_nt: TGTGCCAGCAGTTTAAGTCCGACAGGGATTAGGGCCGAGCAGTACTTC
cdr3_aa: CASSLSPTGIRAEQYF

d_call: TRBD1
clone_size: few
j_call: TRBJ1-1
v_call: TRBV18
cdr3_nt: TGTGCCAGCTCGCTCTTACAGGGGGACGTGAACACTGAAGCTTTCTTT
cdr3_aa: CASSLLQGDVNTEAFF

d_call: NA
clone_size: NA
j_call: TRBJ1-2
v_call: TRBV10-3
cdr3_nt: TGTGCCATCAGTGAGCCGGTAAACTATGGCTACACCTTC
cdr3_aa: CAISEPVNYGYTF

d_call: NA
clone_size: medium-sized
j_call: TRBJ2-2
v_call: TRBV5-1
cdr3_nt: TGCGCCAGCAGCAACCGGGACTTTAACACCGGGGAGCTGTTTTTT
cdr3_aa: CASSNRDFNTGELFF

d_call: NA
clone_size: NA
j_call: TRBJ1-4
v_call: TRBV28
cdr3_nt: TGTGCCAGCAGTTTTCCAGGGGTTGGCGAAAAACTGTTTTTT
cdr3_aa: CASSFPGVGEKLFF

d_call: NA
clone_size: NA
j_call: TRBJ2-7
v_call: TRBV29-1
cdr3_nt: TGCAGCGTTGAAACAGGCATCTCTTCCTACGAGCAGTACTTC
cdr3_aa: CSVETGISSYEQYF

d_call: TRBD2
clone_size: NA
j_call: TRBJ2-1
v_call: TRBV27
cdr3_nt: TGTGCCAGCAGCACTAGCGGGAGTGTCAATGAGCAGTTCTTC
cdr3_aa: CASSTSGSVNEQFF

d_call: TRBD1
clone_size: NA
j_call: TRBJ1-2
v_call: TRBV6-2/TRBV6-3
cdr3_nt: TGTGCCAGCAGTTACGGGGGACAGGGGAACTATGGCTACACCTTC
cdr3_aa: CASSYGGQGNYGYTF

d_call: TRBD1
clone_size: NA
j_call: TRBJ2-1
v_call: TRBV7-2
cdr3_nt: TGTGCCAGCAGCTTGATAGGGGGCGCCTCGAGGAATGAGCAGTTCTTC
cdr3_aa: CASSLIGGASRNEQFF

d_call: TRBD2
clone_size: once
j_call: TRBJ2-7
v_call: TRBV5-1
cdr3_nt: TGCGCCAGCAGCTTGACGGGACTAGCAAACTACGAGCAGTACTTC
cdr3_aa: CASSLTGLANYEQYF

d_call: NA
clone_size: NA
j_call: TRBJ2-1
v_call: TRBV7-6
cdr3_nt: TGTGCCAGCAGCTTAACCCCGGACACCTACAATGAGCAGTTCTTC
cdr3_aa: CASSLTPDTYNEQFF

d_call: TRBD2
clone_size: NA
j_call: TRBJ2-1
v_call: TRBV3-1/TRBV3-2
cdr3_nt: TGTGCCAGCAGCCAAGGACTAGCGGGGGGGTATGAGCAGTTCTTC
cdr3_aa: CASSQGLAGGYEQFF

d_call: TRBD1
clone_size: NA
j_call: TRBJ2-4
v_call: TRBV2
cdr3_nt: TGTGCCAGCCGCCCGGACAGGGGGAACATTCAGTACTTC
cdr3_aa: CASRPDRGNIQYF

d_call: NA
clone_size: NA
j_call: TRBJ1-2
v_call: TRBV5-5
cdr3_nt: TGTGCCAGCAGCTTCGGGGACAATCTTTATGGCTACACCTTC
cdr3_aa: CASSFGDNLYGYTF

d_call: NA
clone_size: medium-sized
j_call: TRBJ1-2
v_call: TRBV12-3/TRBV12-4
cdr3_nt: TGTGCCAGCAGCCCCGGGAACTATGGCTACACCTTC
cdr3_aa: CASSPGNYGYTF